This record covers a single T cell receptor beta chain. The data were taken from a study of T cell changes during pregnancy in multiple sclerosis. Here immunoSEQ multiplex PCR was the method, and the copy in TCRdb shows in-frame clones only, minus some. The sample includes 40,000 or so clones, 88% of them seen just once. The sequence was collected from a female donor with multiple sclerosis, enrolled in a pregnancy study. The sample was CD8+ T cells from peripheral blood mononuclear cells, taken in the first trimester of pregnancy.

CDR3: CAWSQGGDTQYF. CDR3 DNA: TGTGCCTGGAGTCAAGGGGGCGATACGCAGTATTTT. The V gene is TRBV30, the J gene TRBJ2-3; 7 bases fit TRBD1. Germline assignment: CDR1 GTSNPN and CDR2 SVGIG (reference sequence). The CDR3 loop spans 12 amino acids. J gave up 6 bases and V 2 bases, and 2 bases lay outside the gene matches.